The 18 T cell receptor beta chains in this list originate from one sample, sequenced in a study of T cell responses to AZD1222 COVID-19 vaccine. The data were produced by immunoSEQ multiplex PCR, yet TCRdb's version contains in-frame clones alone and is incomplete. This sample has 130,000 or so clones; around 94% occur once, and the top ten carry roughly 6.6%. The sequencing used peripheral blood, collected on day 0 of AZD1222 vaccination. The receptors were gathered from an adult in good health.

The CDR3 nucleotides read TGTGCCAGCAGCCGGGACAGGGAAAGGGGCATTCAGTACTTC. Residues: CASSRDRERGIQYF. The chain combines TRBV7-9 with TRBJ2-4; TRBD1 aligns across 9 bases. CDR3 length equals 14 residues. Germline-derived CDR1 and CDR2 are SEHNR and FQNEAQ (reference sequence). With V trimmed by 5 bases and J by 9 bases, 8 bases remained unmatched.

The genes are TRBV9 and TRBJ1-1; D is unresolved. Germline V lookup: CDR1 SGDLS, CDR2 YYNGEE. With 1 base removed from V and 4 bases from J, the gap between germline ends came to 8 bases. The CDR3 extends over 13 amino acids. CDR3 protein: CASSVTWITEAFF. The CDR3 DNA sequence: TGTGCCAGCAGCGTAACCTGGATCACTGAAGCTTTCTTT.

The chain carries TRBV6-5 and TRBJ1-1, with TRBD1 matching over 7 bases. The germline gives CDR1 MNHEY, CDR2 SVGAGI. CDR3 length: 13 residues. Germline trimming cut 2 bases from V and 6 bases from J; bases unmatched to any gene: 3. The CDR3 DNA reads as TGTGCCAGCAGTTACCCGGACAGGCCTGAAGCTTTCTTT. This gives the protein CASSYPDRPEAFF.

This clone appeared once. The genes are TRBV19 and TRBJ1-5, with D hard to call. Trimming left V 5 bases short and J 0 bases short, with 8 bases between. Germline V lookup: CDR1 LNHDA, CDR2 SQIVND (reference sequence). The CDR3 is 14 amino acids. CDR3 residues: CASSGVTSNQPQHF. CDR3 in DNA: TGTGCCAGTAGTGGGGTAACTAGCAATCAGCCCCAGCATTTT.

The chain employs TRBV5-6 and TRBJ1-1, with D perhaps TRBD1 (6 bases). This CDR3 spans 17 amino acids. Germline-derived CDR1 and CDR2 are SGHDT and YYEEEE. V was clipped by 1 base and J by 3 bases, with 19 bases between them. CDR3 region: CASSLLTAGEIDTEAFF. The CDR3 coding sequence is TGTGCCAGCAGCTTGCTAACGGCAGGGGAGATCGACACTGAAGCTTTCTTT.

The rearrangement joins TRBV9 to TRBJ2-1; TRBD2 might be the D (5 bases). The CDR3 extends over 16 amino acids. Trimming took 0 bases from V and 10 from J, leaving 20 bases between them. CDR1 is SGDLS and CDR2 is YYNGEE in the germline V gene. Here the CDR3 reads CASSVVRWAGGEEQFF. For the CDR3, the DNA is TGTGCCAGCAGCGTAGTTCGTTGGGCGGGTGGAGAAGAGCAGTTCTTC.

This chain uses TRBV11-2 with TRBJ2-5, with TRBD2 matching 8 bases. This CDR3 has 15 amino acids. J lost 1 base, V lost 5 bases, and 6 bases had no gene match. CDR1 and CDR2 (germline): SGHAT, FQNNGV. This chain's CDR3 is CASSAQLAAQETQYF. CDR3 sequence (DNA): TGTGCCAGCAGCGCCCAACTAGCGGCCCAAGAGACCCAGTACTTC. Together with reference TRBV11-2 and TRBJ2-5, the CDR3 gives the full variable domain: EAGVAQSPRYKIIEKRQSVAFWCNPISGHATLYWYQQILGQGPKLLIQFQNNGVVDDSQLPKDRFSAERLKGVDSTLKIQPAKLEDSAVYLCASSAQLAAQETQYFGPGTRLLVL.

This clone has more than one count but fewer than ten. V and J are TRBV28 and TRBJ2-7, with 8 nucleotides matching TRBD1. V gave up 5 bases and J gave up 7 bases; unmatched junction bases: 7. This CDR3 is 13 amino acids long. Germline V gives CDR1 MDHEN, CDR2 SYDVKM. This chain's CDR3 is CASSPSTGGEQYF. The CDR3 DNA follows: TGTGCCAGCAGTCCATCTACAGGGGGTGAGCAGTACTTC.

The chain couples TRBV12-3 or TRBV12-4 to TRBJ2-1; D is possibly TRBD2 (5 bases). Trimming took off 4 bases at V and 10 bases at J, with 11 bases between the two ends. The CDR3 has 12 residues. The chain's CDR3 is CASSSPRGEQFF. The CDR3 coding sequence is TGTGCCAGCAGTTCACCCCGGGGAGAGCAGTTCTTC.

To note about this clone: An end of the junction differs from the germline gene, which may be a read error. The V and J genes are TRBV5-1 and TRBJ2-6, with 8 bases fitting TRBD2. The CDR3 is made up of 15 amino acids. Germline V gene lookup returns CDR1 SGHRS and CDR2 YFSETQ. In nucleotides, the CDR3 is TGCGCCAGCACCACAGAACCGGGAGGGGGCAACGTCCTGACTTTC. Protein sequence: CASTTEPGGGNVLTF.

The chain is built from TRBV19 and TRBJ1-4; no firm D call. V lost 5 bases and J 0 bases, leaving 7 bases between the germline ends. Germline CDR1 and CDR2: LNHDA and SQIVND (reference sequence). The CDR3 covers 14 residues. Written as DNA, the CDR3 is TGTGCCAGTAGTCGATCTGCAACTAATGAAAAACTGTTTTTT. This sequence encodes CASSRSATNEKLFF.

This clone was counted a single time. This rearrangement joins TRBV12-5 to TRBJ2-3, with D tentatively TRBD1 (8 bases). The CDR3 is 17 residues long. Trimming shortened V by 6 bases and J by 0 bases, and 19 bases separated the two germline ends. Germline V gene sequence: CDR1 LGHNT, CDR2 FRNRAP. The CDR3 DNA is TGTGCTAGTGGCCCCCCCTACAGGGGGGGGAGCACAGATACGCAGTATTTT. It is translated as CASGPPYRGGSTDTQYF.

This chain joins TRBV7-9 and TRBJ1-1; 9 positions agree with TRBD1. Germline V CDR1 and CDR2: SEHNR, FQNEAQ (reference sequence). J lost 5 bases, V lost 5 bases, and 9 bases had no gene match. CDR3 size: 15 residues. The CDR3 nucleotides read TGTGCCAGCAGCCCAACCGGGACAGGGCAGACTGAAGCTTTCTTT. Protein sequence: CASSPTGTGQTEAFF. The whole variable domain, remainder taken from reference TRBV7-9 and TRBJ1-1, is DTGVSQNPRHKITKRGQNVTFRCDPISEHNRLYWYRQTLGQGPEFLTYFQNEAQLEKSRLLSDRFSAERPKGSFSTLEIQRTEQGDSAMYLCASSPTGTGQTEAFFGQGTRLTVV.

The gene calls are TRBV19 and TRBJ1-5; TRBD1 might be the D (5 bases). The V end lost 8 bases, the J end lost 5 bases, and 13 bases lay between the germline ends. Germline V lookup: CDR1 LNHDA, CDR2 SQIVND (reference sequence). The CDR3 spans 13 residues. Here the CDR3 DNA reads TGTGCCAGTTCTACGGGGCGAGATCAGCCCCAGCATTTT. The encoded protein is CASSTGRDQPQHF.

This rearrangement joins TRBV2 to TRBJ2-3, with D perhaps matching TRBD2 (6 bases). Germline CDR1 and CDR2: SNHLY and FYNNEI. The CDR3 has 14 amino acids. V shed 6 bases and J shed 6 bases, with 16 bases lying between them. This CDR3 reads CASRAASVRDTQYF. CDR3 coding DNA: TGTGCCAGCAGGGCGGCTAGCGTAAGGGATACGCAGTATTTT.

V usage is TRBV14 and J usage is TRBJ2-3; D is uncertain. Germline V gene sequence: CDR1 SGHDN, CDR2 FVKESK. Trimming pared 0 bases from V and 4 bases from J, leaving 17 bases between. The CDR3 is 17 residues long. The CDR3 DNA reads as TGTGCCAGCAGCCAAGATCTTGTTCCTCCCCCGGCAGATACGCAGTATTTT. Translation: CASSQDLVPPPADTQYF. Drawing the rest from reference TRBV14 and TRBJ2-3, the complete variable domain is EAGVTQFPSHSVIEKGQTVTLRCDPISGHDNLYWYRRVMGKEIKFLLHFVKESKQDESGMPNNRFLAERTGGTYSTLKVQPAELEDSGVYFCASSQDLVPPPADTQYFGPGTRLTVL.

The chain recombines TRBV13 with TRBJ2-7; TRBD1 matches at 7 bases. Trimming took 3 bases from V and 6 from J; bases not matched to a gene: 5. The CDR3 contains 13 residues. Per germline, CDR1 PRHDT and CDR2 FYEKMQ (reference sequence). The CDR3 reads CASSFDRVLEQYF. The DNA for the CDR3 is TGTGCCAGCAGCTTCGACAGGGTTCTCGAGCAGTACTTC.

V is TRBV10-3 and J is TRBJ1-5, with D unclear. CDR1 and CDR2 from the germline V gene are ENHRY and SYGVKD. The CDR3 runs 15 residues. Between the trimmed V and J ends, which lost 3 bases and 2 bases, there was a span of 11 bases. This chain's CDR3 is CAISDPRMGNQPQHF. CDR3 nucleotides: TGTGCCATCAGTGACCCCAGGATGGGCAATCAGCCCCAGCATTTT.